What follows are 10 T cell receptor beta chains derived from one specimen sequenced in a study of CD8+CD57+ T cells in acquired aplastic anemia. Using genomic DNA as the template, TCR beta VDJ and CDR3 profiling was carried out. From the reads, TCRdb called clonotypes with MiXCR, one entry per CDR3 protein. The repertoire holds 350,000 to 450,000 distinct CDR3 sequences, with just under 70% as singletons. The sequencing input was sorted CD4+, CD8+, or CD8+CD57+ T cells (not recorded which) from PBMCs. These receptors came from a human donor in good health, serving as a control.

Here the CDR3 reads CASSVGDSLNEKLFF. In DNA, the CDR3 is TGTGCCAGCAGCGTAGGGGACAGCCTGAATGAAAAACTGTTTTTT. The chain couples TRBV9 to TRBJ1-4; 7 bases are a match to TRBD1. Trimming at V came to 0 bases and at J to 5 bases, leaving 4 bases not matched to a gene. CDR3 length equals 15 residues. Per germline, CDR1 SGDLS and CDR2 YYNGEE.

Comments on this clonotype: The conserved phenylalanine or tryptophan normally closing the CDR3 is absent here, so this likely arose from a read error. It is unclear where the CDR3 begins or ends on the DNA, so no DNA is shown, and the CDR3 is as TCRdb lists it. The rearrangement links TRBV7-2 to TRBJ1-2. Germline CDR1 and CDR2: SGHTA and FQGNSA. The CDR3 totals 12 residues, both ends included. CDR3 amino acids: CASSLASIGVAY.

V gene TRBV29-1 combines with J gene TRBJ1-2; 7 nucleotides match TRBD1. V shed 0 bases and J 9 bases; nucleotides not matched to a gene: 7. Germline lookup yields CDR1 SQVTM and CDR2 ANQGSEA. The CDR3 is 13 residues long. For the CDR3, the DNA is TGCAGCGTTGAAGAGGGGGACAGCGATCGCTACACCTTC. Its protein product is CSVEEGDSDRYTF.

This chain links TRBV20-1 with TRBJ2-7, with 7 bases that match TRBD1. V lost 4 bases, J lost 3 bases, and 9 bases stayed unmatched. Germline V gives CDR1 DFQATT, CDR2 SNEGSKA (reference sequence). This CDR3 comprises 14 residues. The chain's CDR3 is CSATSGTDLYEQYF. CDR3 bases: TGCAGTGCTACATCCGGGACAGACCTCTACGAGCAGTACTTC.

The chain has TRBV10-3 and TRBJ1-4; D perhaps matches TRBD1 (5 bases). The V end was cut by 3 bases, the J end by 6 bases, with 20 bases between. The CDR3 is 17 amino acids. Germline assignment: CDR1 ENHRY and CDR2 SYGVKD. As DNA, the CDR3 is TGTGCCATCAGTGATGGGGCCTACGGGTGCATCTATGAAAAACTGTTTTTT. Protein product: CAISDGAYGCIYEKLFF.

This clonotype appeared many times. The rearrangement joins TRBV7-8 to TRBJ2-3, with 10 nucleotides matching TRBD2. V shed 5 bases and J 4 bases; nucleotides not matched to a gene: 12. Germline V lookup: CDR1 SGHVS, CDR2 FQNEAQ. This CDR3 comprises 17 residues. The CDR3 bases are TGTGCCAGCAGCCCAGAGAGGGGGACTAGCGTGCCAGATACGCAGTATTTT. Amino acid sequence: CASSPERGTSVPDTQYF. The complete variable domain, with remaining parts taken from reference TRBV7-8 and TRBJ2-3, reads GAGVSQSPRYKVAKRGQDVALRCDPISGHVSLFWYQQALGQGPEFLTYFQNEAQLDKSGLPSDRFFAERPEGSVSTLKIQRTQQEDSAVYLCASSPERGTSVPDTQYFGPGTRLTVL.

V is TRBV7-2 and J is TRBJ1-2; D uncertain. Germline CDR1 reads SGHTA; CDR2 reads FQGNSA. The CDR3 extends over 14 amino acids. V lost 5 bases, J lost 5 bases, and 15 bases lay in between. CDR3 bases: TGTGCCAGCAGCCGACACGGGCAGGCATATGGCTACACCTTC. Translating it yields CASSRHGQAYGYTF.

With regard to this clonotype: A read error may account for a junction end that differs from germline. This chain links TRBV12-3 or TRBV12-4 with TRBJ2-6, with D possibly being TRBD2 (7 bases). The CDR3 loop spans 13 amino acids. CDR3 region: CASSLGGGLTEAF. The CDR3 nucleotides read TGTGCCAGCAGTTTGGGAGGGGGGCTCACTGAAGCTTTC.

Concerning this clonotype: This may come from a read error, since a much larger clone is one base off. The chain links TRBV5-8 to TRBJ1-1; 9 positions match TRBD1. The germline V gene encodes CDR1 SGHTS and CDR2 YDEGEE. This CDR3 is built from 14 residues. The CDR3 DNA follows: TGTGCCAGCGGCTTGGACAGGGGGAACACTGAAGCTTTCTTT. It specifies CASGLDRGNTEAFF. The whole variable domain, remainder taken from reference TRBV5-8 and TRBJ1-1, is EAGVTQSPTHLIKTRGQQATLRCSPISGHTSVYWYQQALGLGLQFLLWYDEGEERNRGNFPPRFSGRQFPNYSSELNVNALELEDSALYLCASGLDRGNTEAFFGQGTRLTVV.

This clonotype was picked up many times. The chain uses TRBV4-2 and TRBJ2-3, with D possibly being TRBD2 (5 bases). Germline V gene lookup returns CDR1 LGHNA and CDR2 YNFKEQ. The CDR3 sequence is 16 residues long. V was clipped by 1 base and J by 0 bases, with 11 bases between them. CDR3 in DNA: TGTGCCAGCAGCCAAGTACAGCGGATAAGCACAGATACGCAGTATTTT. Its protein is CASSQVQRISTDTQYF.